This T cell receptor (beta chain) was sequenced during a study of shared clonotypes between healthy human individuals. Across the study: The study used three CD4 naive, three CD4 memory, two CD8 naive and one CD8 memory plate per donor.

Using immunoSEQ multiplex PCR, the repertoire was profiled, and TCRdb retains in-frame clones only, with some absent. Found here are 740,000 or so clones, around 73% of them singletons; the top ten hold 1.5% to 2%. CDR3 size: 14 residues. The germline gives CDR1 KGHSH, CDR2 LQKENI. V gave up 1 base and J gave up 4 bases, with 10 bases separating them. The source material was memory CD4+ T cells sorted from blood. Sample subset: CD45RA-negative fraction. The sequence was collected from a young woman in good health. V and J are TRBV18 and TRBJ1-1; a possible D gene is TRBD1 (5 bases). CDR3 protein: CASSPRARGTEAFF. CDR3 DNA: TGTGCCAGCTCACCACGAGCGAGGGGCACTGAAGCTTTCTTT.